This is a list of T cell receptor beta chains from one sample in a study of T cell changes during pregnancy in multiple sclerosis. Using immunoSEQ multiplex PCR, the repertoire was profiled, and TCRdb retains in-frame clones only, with some absent. The sample records 75,000 to 85,000 clones, 93% being singletons. Sequenced here: peripheral blood, sampled in the second trimester of pregnancy. The receptors come from a female donor with multiple sclerosis, enrolled in a pregnancy study. The CDR3 runs from the conserved cysteine through the conserved F or W. Each record gives: J gene, D gene, clone size, V gene, CDR3 DNA, CDR3 protein. D genes are given only for firm matches. Some rows have no size entry. The others give once, few or many, or a class for an expanded clone.

>TRBJ2-2|TRBD2|NA|TRBV6-4
TGTGCCAGCAGTGAAGTAGCGGGAAACACCGGGGAGCTGTTTTTT
CASSEVAGNTGELFF
>TRBJ2-7|NA|NA|TRBV6-5
TGTGCCAGCAGTTACTCGGGGGGGCGAAGCTCCTACGAGCAGTACTTC
CASSYSGGRSSYEQYF
>TRBJ2-1|NA|NA|TRBV5-4
TGTGCCAGCAGCCCGAAGGGCGGGGACGTCCTTGACAATGAGCAGTTCTTC
CASSPKGGDVLDNEQFF
>TRBJ1-5|NA|NA|TRBV2
TGTGCCAGCAGTTTGAACGTCGGAGGCAATCAGCCCCAGCATTTT
CASSLNVGGNQPQHF
>TRBJ1-1|NA|NA|TRBV18
TGTGCCAGCTCACCAAGAACTGACACTGAAGCTTTCTTT
CASSPRTDTEAFF
>TRBJ1-2|NA|NA|TRBV29-1
TGCAGCGTTGAAGATGGGGGAGGATCCTACACCTTC
CSVEDGGGSYTF
>TRBJ1-2|NA|NA|TRBV5-6
TGTGCCAGCAGCTTGAATTCTCGGGGCTACACCTTC
CASSLNSRGYTF
>TRBJ2-2|TRBD1|NA|TRBV4-1
TGCGCCAGCAGTCAGGACAGGCCGAACACCGGGGAGCTGTTTTTT
CASSQDRPNTGELFF
>TRBJ2-7|TRBD1|NA|TRBV30
TGTGCCTGGAGTTCGGACAGGGGTTTCTACGAGCAGTACTTC
CAWSSDRGFYEQYF
>TRBJ1-6|TRBD1|once|TRBV11-2
TGTGCCAGCAGCTTAAAATTGTACGACAGGGCGAATTCACCCCTCCACTTT
CASSLKLYDRANSPLHF
>TRBJ1-1|NA|NA|TRBV7-9
TGTGCCAGCAGCTTCCTCAGGGGTTCTACTGAAGCTTTCTTT
CASSFLRGSTEAFF
>TRBJ2-3|TRBD2|NA|TRBV4-1
TGCGCCAGCAGCCCCTATTCCGGGACTAGCGGGGATACGCAGTATTTT
CASSPYSGTSGDTQYF
>TRBJ2-5|NA|NA|TRBV5-1
TGCGCCAGCAGCTTGCAGGGTACCCCGCAAGAGACCCAGTACTTC
CASSLQGTPQETQYF
>TRBJ2-5|TRBD2|NA|TRBV29-1
TGCAGCGTTGAATTGGGACTAGCGGGGGCCGGGACCCAGTACTTC
CSVELGLAGAGTQYF
>TRBJ1-2|TRBD1|NA|TRBV5-1
TGCGCCAGCAGCTTCGGGACAGGGGTCATCTATGGCTACACCTTC
CASSFGTGVIYGYTF
>TRBJ2-2|NA|NA|TRBV7-8
TGTGCCAGCAGCCCTCGGGACACCACCGGGGAGCTGTTTTTT
CASSPRDTTGELFF
>TRBJ2-7|NA|NA|TRBV27
TGTGCCAGCAGTCCCGGTCCTTACGAGCAGTACTTC
CASSPGPYEQYF
>TRBJ2-2|TRBD2|NA|TRBV7-3
TGTGCCAGCAGCCAAGTTTCGGGGGGAAGGAGCGGGGAGCTGTTTTTT
CASSQVSGGRSGELFF
>TRBJ1-2|NA|NA|TRBV2
TGTGCCGGGGCCCCTGGCTACACCTTC
CAGAPGYTF
>TRBJ1-2|NA|NA|TRBV18
TGTGCCAGCTCACCACTAGAGCTATTGGTGGACACCTTC
CASSPLELLVDTF
>TRBJ2-3|TRBD1|NA|TRBV27
TGTGCCAGCAGGCCGGGACAGGGGATCGATACGCAGTATTTT
CASRPGQGIDTQYF
>TRBJ2-3|NA|NA|TRBV27
TGTGCCAGCAATCCAACTAGGGTCCCTAGCACAGATACGCAGTATTTT
CASNPTRVPSTDTQYF
>TRBJ1-1|NA|NA|TRBV11-3
TGTGCCAGCAGCCCTCTGGCAGGGTCCGATGAAGCTTTCTTT
CASSPLAGSDEAFF
>TRBJ2-3|NA|NA|TRBV13
TGTGCCAGCAGCTTCCGGGGGGCGAGCACAGATACGCAGTATTTT
CASSFRGASTDTQYF
>TRBJ2-5|NA|NA|TRBV4-1
TGCGCCAGCAGCCAGTACAGCTTCCAAGAGACCCAGTACTTC
CASSQYSFQETQYF
>TRBJ2-7|TRBD2|NA|TRBV5-6
TGTGCCAGCAGCCCAACGGGGGGTGGCCCGAGCGAGCAGTACTTC
CASSPTGGGPSEQYF
>TRBJ1-2|TRBD1|NA|TRBV7-2
TGTGCCAGCAGCTTAGCACCTATTCGCTCAGGACAGGGCGAGGATGGCTACACCTTC
CASSLAPIRSGQGEDGYTF
>TRBJ1-4|NA|NA|TRBV28
TGTGCCAGCAGAGGGGGTGAAAAACTGTTTTTT
CASRGGEKLFF